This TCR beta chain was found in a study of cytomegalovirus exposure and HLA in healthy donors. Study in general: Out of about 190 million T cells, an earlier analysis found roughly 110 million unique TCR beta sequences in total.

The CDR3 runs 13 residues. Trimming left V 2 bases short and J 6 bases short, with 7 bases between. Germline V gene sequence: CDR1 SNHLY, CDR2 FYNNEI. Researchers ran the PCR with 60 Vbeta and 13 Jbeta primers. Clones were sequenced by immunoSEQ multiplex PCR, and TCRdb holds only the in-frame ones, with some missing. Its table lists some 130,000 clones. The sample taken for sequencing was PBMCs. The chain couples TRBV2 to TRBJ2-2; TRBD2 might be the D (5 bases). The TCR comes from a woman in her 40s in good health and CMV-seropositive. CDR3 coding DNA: TGTGCCAGCAGTGAAACGCGGGCCGGGGAGCTGTTTTTT. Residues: CASSETRAGELFF.